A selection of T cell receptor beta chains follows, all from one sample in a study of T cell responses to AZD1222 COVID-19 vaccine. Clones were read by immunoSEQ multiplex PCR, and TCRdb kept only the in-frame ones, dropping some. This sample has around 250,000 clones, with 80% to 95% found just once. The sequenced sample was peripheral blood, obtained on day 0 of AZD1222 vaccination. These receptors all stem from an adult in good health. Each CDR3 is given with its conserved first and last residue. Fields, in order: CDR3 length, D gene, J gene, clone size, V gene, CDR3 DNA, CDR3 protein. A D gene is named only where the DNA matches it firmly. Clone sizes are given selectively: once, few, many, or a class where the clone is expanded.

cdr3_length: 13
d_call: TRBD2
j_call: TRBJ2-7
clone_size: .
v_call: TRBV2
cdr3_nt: TGTGCCAGTTCCCGGGGGAGCGGGGGGGAGCAGTACTTC
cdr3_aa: CASSRGSGGEQYF

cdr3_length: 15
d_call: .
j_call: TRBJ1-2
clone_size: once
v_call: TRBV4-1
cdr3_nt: TGCGCCAGCAGCCAAGGAATTCAGGGGAACTATGGCTACACCTTC
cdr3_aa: CASSQGIQGNYGYTF

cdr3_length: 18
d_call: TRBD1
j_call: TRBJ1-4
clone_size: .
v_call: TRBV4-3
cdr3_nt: TGCGCCAGCAGCCAAGGGACAGGGGGCTTTGCAACTAATGAAAAACTGTTTTTT
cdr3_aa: CASSQGTGGFATNEKLFF

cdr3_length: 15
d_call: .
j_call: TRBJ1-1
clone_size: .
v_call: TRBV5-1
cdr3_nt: TGCGCCAGCAGCTTGTTACGGGTCCAGGACACTGAAGCTTTCTTT
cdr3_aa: CASSLLRVQDTEAFF

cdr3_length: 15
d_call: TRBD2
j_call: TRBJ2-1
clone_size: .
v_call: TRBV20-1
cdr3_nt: TGCAGTGCTAGTAGAGGCGGGAGGGCTTACAATGAGCAGTTCTTC
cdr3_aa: CSASRGGRAYNEQFF

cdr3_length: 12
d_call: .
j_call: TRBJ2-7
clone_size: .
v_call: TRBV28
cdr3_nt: TGTGCCATCGGAGGGAACGGGTACGAGCAGTACTTC
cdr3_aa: CAIGGNGYEQYF

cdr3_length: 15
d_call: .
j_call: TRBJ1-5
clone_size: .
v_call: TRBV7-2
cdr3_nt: TGTGCCAGCAGCCCAGGACACGGAAGAGGTCAGCCCCAGCATTTT
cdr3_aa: CASSPGHGRGQPQHF

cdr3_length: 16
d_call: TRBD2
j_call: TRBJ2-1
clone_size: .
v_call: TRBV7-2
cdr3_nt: TGTGCCAGCAGCTTATCCTCGGGAGGGCCATACAATGAGCAGTTCTTC
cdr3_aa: CASSLSSGGPYNEQFF

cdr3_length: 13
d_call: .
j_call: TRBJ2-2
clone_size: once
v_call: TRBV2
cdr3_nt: TGTGCCAGCGGGGGGTGGAACACCGGGGAGCTGTTTTTT
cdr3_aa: CASGGWNTGELFF

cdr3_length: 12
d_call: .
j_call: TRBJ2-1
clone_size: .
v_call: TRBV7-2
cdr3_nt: TGTGCCAGCAGCTTAGGGCCTAGGATAAAGTTCTTC
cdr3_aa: CASSLGPRIKFF

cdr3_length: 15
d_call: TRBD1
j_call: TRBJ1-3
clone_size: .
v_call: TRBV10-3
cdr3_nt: TGTGCCATCAGCGGACAGGGGCTGGCTGGAAACACCATATATTTT
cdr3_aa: CAISGQGLAGNTIYF

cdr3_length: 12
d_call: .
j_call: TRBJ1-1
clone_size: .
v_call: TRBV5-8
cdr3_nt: TGTGCCAGCAGCTTGTTCCGGACTGAAGCTTTCTTT
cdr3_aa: CASSLFRTEAFF

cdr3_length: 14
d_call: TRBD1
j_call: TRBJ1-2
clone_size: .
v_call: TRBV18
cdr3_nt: TGTGCCAGCTCACCCTACGGACAGGGTGGTGGCTACACCTTC
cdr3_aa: CASSPYGQGGGYTF

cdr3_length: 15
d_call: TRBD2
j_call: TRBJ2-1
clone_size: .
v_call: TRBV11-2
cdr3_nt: TGTGCCAGCAGCTGGGGACTAGGCTCCTACAATGAGCAGTTCTTC
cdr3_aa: CASSWGLGSYNEQFF

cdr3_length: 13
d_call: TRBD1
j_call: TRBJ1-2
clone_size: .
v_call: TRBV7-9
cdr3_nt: TGTGCCAGCAGCCCCCGGGACAGGGGTCCCTACACCTTC
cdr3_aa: CASSPRDRGPYTF

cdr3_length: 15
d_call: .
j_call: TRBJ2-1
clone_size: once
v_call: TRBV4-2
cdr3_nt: TGTGCCAGCAGCCAAGCGGGCCCGTTAATTGATGAGCAGTTCTTC
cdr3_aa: CASSQAGPLIDEQFF

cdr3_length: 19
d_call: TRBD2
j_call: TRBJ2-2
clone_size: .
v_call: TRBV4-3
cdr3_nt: TGCGCCAGCAGCCAAGATGGGCAGCGGGAGAGACGGTCGACCGGGGAGCTGTTTTTT
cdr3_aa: CASSQDGQRERRSTGELFF

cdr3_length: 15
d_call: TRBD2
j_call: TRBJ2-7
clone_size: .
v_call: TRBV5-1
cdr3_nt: TGCGCCAGCAGCTTGGAAGTACTAGCGGGGATCGGGCAGTACTTC
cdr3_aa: CASSLEVLAGIGQYF

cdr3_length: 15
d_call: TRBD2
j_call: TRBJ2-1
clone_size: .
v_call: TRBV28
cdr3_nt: TGTGCCAGCAGGTCCCTAGCGGGCAGCTACAATGAGCAGTTCTTC
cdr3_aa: CASRSLAGSYNEQFF

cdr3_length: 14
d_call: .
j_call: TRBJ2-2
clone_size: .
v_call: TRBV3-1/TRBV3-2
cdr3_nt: TGTGCCAGCAGCCAAGGCTGGGGAACCGGGGAGCTGTTTTTT
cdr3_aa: CASSQGWGTGELFF

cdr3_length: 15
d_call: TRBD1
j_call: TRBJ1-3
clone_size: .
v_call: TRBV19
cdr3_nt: TGTGCCAGTAGCCCCGGGACAGGGGACGGAAACACCATATATTTT
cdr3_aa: CASSPGTGDGNTIYF

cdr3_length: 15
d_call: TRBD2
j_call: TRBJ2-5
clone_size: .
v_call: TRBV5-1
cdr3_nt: TGCGCCAGCAGCTTGGCGGTAGCGGGAGCGGGGACCCAGTACTTC
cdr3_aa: CASSLAVAGAGTQYF

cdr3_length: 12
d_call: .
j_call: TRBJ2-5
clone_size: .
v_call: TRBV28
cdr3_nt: TGTGCCATCGCAGGAGACATAGAGACCCAGTACTTC
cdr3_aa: CAIAGDIETQYF

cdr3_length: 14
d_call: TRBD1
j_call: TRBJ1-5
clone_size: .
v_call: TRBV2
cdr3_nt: TGTGCCAGCCAGTCCGGGACAGGCAATCAGCCCCAGCATTTT
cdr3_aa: CASQSGTGNQPQHF

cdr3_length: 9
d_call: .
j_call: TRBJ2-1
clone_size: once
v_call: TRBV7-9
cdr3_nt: TGTGCCAGCTCGCAAGAGCAGTTCTTC
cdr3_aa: CASSQEQFF

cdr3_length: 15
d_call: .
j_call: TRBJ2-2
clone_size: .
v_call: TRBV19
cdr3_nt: TGTGCCAGTAGTATAACAGGAGCGATCACCGGGGAGCTGTTTTTT
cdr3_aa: CASSITGAITGELFF

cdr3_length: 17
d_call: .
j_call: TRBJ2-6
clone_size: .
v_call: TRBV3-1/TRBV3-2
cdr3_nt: TGTGCCAGCAGCCAAGTTGGGCTTCTGTCTGGGGCCAACGTCCTGACTTTC
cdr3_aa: CASSQVGLLSGANVLTF

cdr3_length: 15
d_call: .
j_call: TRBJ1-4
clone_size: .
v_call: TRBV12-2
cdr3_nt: TGTGCAAGTCGCGAGGGACCCCGATCTAATGAAAAACTGTTTTTT
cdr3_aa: CASREGPRSNEKLFF

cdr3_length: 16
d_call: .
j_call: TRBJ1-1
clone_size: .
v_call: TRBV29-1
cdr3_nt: TGCAGCGTTGAAGATCCTACGGGGGCGCAAATCTCTGAAGCTTTCTTT
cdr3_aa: CSVEDPTGAQISEAFF

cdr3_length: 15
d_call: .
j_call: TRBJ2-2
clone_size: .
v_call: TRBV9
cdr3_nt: TGTGCCAGCAGCGTAGACAGGACGAACACCGGGGAGCTGTTTTTT
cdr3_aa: CASSVDRTNTGELFF

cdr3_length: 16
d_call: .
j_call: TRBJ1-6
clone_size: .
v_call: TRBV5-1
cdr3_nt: TGCGCCAGCAGCTTGGCGGGGGCCAGGTATAATTCACCCCTCCACTTT
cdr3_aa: CASSLAGARYNSPLHF

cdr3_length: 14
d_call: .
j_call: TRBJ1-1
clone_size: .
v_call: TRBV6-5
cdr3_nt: TGTGCCAGCAGAAATAACAGGATGAACACTGAAGCTTTCTTT
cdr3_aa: CASRNNRMNTEAFF

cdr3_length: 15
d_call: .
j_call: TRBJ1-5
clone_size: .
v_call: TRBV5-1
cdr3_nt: TGCGCCAGCAGCTTGGCCGGTGATAGCAATCAGCCCCAGCATTTT
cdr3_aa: CASSLAGDSNQPQHF

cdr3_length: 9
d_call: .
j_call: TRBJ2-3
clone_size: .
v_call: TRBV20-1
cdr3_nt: TGCAGTGCTAGCTCTACGCAGTATTTT
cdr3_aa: CSASSTQYF

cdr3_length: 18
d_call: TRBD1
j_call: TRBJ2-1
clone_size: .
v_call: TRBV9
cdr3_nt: TGTGCCAGCAGCGTAGCTCCTCACAGGGGGCTCCCCTACAATGAGCAGTTCTTC
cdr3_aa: CASSVAPHRGLPYNEQFF

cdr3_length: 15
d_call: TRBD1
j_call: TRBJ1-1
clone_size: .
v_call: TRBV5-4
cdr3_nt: TGTGCCAGCAGCTCACCGGGACAGGGGCTCACTGAAGCTTTCTTT
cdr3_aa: CASSSPGQGLTEAFF

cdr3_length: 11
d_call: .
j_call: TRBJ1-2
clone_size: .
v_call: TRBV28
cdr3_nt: TGTGCCAGCAGCGGAAGCTATGGCTACACCTTC
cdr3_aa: CASSGSYGYTF